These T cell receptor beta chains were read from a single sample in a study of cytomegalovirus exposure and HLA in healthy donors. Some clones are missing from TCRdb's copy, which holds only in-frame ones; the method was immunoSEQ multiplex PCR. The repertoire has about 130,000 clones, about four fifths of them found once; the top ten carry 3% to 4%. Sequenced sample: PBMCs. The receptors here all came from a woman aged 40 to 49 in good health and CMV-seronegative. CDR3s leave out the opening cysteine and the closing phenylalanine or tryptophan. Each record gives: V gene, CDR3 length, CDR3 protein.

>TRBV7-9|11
ASSSRGNTEAF
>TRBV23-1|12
ASSHPTGQETQY
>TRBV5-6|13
ASSPLQGVVETQY
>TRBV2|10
ASAEGADGYT
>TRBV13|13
ASSLGGQGSYEQY
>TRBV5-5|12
ASSTSLFNEKLF
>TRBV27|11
ASSFQGNSPLH
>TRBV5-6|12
ASRAWGHTGELF
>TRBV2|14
ASSLLAGPDTGELF
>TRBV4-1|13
ASSQRTANQETQY
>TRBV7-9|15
ASSLQAGHSGANVLT
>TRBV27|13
ASRATSGRTDTQY
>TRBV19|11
ASSLGTGAEAF
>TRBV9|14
ASSGEWQGRVSEAF
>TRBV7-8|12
ASSPGTSTDEQF
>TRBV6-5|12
ASSYGGIPYGYT
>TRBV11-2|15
ASSLDSKGGGFHEQY
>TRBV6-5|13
ASRSASSSGNTIY
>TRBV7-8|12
ASILAGDPDTQY
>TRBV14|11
ASSRDYNQPQH
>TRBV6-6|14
ASSLDGGGGLYEQY
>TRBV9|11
ASSEASGSPLH
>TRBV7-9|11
ASSLKGVTIQY
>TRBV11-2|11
ASSLARAYEQY
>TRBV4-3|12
ASSLAEGATEAF
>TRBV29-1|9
SVEQREREY
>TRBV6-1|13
ASSEGLADQETQY
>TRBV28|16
ASSPSLDRGQVTGELF
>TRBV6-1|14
ASSVGTVRYQETQY
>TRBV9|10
ASSPQARELF
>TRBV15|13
ATSRGRGEHNEQF
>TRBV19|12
ASSIEINGAEAF
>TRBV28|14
ASSFGAAASGNTIY
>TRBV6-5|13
ASSYGDRSSYEQY
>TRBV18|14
ASSPQTGAGGTEAF
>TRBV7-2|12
ASSLEGGSGGYT
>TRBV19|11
ASSPPRFQPQH